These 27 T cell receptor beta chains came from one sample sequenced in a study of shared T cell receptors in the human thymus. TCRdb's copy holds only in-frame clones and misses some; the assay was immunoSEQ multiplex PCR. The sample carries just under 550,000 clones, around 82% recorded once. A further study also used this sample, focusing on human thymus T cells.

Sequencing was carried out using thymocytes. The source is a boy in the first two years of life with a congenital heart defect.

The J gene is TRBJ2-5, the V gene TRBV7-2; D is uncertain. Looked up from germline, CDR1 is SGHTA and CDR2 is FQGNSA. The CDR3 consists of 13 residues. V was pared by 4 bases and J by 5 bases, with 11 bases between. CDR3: CASSSAVPETQYF. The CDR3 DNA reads TGTGCCAGCAGCTCCGCGGTTCCGGAGACCCAGTACTTC.

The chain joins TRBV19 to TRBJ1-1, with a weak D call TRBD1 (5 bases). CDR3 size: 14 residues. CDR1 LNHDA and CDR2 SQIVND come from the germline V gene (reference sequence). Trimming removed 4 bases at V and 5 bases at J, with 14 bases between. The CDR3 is CASSKRTGWTEAFF. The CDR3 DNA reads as TGTGCCAGTAGTAAACGAACAGGCTGGACTGAAGCTTTCTTT.

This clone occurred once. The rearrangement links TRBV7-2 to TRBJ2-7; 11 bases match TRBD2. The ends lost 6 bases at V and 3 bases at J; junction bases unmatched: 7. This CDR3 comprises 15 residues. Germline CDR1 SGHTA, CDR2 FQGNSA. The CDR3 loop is CASRPVLAGVYEQYF. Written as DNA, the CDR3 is TGTGCCAGCAGGCCCGTACTAGCGGGAGTCTACGAGCAGTACTTC.

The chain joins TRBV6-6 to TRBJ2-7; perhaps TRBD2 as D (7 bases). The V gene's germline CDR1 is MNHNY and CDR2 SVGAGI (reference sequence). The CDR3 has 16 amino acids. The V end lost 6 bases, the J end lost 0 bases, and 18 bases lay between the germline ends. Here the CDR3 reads CASSSRGLAVSYEQYF. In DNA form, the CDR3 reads TGTGCCAGCAGCTCCCGGGGGCTAGCGGTCTCCTACGAGCAGTACTTC.

The CDR3 bases are TGCGCCAGCAGCCAGATCTCGGGTCACAATGGCAAAAACATTCAGTACTTC. It yields the protein CASSQISGHNGKNIQYF. V is TRBV4-1 and J is TRBJ2-4; D remains unclear. Trimming stripped 3 bases from V and 3 bases from J, with 18 bases between. CDR1 and CDR2 (germline): MGHRA, YSYEKL. The CDR3 has 17 amino acids.

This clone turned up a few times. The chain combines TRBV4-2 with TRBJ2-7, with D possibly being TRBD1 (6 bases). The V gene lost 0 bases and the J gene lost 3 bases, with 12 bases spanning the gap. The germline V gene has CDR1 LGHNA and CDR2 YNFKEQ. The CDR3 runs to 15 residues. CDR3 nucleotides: TGTGCCAGCAGCCAAGACAGGGGAAAAGTCTACGAGCAGTACTTC. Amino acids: CASSQDRGKVYEQYF.

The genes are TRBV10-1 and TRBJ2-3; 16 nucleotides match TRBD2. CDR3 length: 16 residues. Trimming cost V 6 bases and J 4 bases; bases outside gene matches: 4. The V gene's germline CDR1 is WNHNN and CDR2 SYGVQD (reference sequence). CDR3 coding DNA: TGCGCCAGCAGCCCGGGACTAGCGGGAGGGCCAGATACGCAGTATTTT. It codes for CASSPGLAGGPDTQYF.

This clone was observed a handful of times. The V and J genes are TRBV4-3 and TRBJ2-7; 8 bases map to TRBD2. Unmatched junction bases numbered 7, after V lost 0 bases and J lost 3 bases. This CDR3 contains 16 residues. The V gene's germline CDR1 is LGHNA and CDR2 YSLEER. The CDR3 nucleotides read TGCGCCAGCAGCCAAGAGGAACGGGAGGGCCTCTACGAGCAGTACTTC. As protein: CASSQEEREGLYEQYF.

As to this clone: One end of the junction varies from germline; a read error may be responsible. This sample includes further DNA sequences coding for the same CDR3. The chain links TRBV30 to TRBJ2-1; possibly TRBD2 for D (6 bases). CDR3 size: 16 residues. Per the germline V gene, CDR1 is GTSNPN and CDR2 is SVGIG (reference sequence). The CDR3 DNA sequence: TGTGCTTGGAGTGTCCCCGGGACTCTAATAGGTGATGAGCAGTTCTTC. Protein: CAWSVPGTLIGDEQFF.

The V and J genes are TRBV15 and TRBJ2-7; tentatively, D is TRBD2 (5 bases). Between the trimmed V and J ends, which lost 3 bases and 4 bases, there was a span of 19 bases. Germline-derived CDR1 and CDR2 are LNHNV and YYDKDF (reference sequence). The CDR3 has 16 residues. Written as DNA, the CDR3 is TGTGCCACCAGCAGGGCCCGCCGGCGGCGGGCTTACGAGCAGTACTTC. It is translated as CATSRARRRRAYEQYF.

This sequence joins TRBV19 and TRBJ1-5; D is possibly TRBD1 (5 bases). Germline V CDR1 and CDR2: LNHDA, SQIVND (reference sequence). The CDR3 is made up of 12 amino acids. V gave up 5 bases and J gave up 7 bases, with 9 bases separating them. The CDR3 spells CASSPGAQPQHF. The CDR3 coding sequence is TGTGCCAGTAGTCCTGGGGCACAGCCCCAGCATTTT. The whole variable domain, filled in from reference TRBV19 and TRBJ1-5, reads DGGITQSPKYLFRKEGQNVTLSCEQNLNHDAMYWYRQDPGQGLRLIYYSQIVNDFQKGDIAEGYSVSREKKESFPLTVTSAQKNPTAFYLCASSPGAQPQHFGDGTRLSIL.

Here the CDR3 reads CASSESSGDSYATNEKLFF. CDR3 coding DNA: TGCGCCAGCAGTGAGTCGAGTGGAGACAGCTACGCAACTAATGAAAAACTGTTTTTT. V usage is TRBV10-1 and J usage is TRBJ1-4, with a weak D call TRBD1 (5 bases). Trimming removed 0 bases from V and 0 bases from J, with 17 bases in between. Germline values: CDR1 WNHNN, CDR2 SYGVQD (reference sequence). The CDR3 is 19 residues long.

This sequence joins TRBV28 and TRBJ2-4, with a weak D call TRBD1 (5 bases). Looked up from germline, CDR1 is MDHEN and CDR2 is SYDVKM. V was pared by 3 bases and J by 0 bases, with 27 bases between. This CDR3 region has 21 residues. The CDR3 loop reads CASSFGAWVGHTQLAKNIQYF. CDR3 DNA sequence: TGTGCCAGCAGTTTCGGTGCCTGGGTCGGACACACTCAGCTAGCCAAAAACATTCAGTACTTC.

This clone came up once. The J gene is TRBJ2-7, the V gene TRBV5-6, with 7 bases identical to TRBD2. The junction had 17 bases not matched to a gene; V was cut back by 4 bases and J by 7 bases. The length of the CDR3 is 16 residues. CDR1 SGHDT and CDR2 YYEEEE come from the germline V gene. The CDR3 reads CASSTKRDLYRGEQYF. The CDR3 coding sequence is TGTGCCAGCAGCACGAAGCGGGACCTTTACAGAGGGGAGCAGTACTTC.

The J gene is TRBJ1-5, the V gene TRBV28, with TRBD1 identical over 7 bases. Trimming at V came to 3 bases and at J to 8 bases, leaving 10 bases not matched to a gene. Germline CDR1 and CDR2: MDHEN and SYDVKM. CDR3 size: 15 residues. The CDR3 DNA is TGTGCCAGCAGTTTCGACAGGGAGGAGGGAAAGCCCCAGCATTTT. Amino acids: CASSFDREEGKPQHF.

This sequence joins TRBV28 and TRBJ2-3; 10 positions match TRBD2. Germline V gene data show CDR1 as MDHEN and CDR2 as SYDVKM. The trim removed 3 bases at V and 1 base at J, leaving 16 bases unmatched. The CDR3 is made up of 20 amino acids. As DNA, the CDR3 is TGTGCCAGCAGTTTCTTCGCAGCGGGAGGGCCGGATGGAGGCACAGATACGCAGTATTTT. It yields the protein CASSFFAAGGPDGGTDTQYF.

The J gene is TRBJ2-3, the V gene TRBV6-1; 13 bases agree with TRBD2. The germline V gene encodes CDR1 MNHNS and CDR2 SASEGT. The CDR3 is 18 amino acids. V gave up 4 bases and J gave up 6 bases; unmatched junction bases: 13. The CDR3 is CASSGTSGSRAISDTQYF. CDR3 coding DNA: TGTGCCAGCAGTGGGACTAGCGGGAGCAGGGCTATCTCCGATACGCAGTATTTT.

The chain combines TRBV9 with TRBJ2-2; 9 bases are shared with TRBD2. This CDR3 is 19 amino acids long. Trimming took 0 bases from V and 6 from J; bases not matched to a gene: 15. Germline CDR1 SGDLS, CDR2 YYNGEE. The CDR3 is CASSVVGGSGGFRAGELFF. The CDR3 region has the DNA TGTGCCAGCAGCGTAGTAGGAGGTAGCGGGGGCTTTAGGGCCGGGGAGCTGTTTTTT. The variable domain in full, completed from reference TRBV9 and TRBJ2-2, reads DSGVTQTPKHLITATGQRVTLRCSPRSGDLSVYWYQQSLDQGLQFLIQYYNGEERAKGNILERFSAQQFPDLHSELNLSSLELGDSALYFCASSVVGGSGGFRAGELFFGEGSRLTVL.

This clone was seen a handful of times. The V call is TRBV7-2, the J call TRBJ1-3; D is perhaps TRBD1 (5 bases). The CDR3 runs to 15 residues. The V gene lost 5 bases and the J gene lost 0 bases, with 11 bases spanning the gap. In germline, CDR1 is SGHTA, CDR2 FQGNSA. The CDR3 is CASSPGGFSGNTIYF. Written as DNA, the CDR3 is TGTGCCAGCAGCCCGGGGGGTTTCTCTGGAAACACCATATATTTT.

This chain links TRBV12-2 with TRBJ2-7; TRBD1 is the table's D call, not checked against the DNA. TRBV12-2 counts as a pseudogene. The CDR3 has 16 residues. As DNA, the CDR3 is TGTGCAAGTCGCTTTTACTACCAGGGTTCCCCCTACGAGCAGTACTTC. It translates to CASRFYYQGSPYEQYF.

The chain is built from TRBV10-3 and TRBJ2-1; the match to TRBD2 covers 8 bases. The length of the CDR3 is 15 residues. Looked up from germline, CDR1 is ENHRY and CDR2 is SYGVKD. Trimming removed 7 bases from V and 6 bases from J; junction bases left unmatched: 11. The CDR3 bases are TGTGCCATCAAAGCTCCCCGGGAGGGTGGCAATGAGCAGTTCTTC. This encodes CAIKAPREGGNEQFF.

Here the CDR3 DNA reads TGCGCCAGCAGCTTGGCCTACACCAAGAGGGCGCGAGAGGGTGGCACAGATACGCAGTATTTT. It encodes CASSLAYTKRAREGGTDTQYF. The rearrangement links TRBV5-1 to TRBJ2-3, with D maybe TRBD2 (5 bases). V was trimmed by 0 bases and J by 1 base, leaving 27 bases between them. The germline gives CDR1 SGHRS, CDR2 YFSETQ. This CDR3 region has 21 residues.

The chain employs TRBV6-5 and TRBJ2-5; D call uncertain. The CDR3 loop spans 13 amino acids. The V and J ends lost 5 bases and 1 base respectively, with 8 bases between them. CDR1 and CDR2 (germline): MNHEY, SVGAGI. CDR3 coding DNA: TGTGCCAGCAGTCCTGCAGGCCAAGAGACCCAGTACTTC. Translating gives CASSPAGQETQYF.

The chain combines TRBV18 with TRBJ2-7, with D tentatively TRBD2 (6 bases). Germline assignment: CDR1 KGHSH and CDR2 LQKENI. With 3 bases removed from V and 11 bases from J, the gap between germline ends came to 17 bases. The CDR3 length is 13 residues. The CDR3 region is CASSPGPGRQEYF. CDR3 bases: TGTGCCAGCTCACCTGGACCAGGGAGGCAAGAGTACTTC. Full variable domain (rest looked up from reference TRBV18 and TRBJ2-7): NAGVMQNPRHLVRRRGQEARLRCSPMKGHSHVYWYRQLPEEGLKFMVYLQKENIIDESGMPKERFSAEFPKEGPSILRIQQVVRGDSAAYFCASSPGPGRQEYFGPGTRLTVT.

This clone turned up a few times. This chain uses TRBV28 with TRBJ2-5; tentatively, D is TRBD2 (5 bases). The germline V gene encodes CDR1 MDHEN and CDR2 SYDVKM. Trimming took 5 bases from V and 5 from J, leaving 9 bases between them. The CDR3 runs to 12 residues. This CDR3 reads CASSLPGETQYF. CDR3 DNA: TGTGCCAGCAGTCTCCCGGGGGAGACCCAGTACTTC.

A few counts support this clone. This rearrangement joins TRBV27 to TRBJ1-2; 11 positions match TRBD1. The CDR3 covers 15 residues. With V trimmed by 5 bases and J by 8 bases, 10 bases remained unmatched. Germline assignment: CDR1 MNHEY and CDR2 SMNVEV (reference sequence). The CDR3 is CASSQTGTGGGGYTF. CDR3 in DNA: TGTGCCAGCAGTCAAACCGGGACAGGGGGTGGGGGCTACACCTTC.

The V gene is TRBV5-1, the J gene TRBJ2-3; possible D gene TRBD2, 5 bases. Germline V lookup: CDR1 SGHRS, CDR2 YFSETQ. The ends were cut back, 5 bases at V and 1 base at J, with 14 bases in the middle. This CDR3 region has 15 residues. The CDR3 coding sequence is TGCGCCAGCAGAAGAACTAGTGACCGCACAGATACGCAGTATTTT. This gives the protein CASRRTSDRTDTQYF.